This passage covers 15 T cell receptor beta chains from one sample sequenced in a study of T cell responses to AZD1222 COVID-19 vaccine. The data were produced by immunoSEQ multiplex PCR, yet TCRdb's version contains in-frame clones alone and is incomplete. The table has tens of thousands of clones, around 86% seen once. This specimen consisted of peripheral blood, obtained on day 0 of AZD1222 vaccination. The receptors were gathered from an adult in good health.

This chain joins TRBV11-2 and TRBJ2-2; TRBD2 is a possible D gene (5 bases). The CDR3 is made up of 14 amino acids. Germline V gives CDR1 SGHAT, CDR2 FQNNGV. V gave up 6 bases and J gave up 5 bases, with 13 bases separating them. CDR3 region: CASRHRRGTGELFF. The DNA of the CDR3 is TGTGCCAGCAGGCATCGCAGAGGGACCGGGGAGCTGTTTTTT.

This chain joins TRBV29-1 and TRBJ2-5, with D possibly TRBD1 on 5 matching bases. The V gene lost 6 bases and the J gene lost 3 bases, with 11 bases spanning the gap. Germline assignment: CDR1 SQVTM and CDR2 ANQGSEA. This CDR3 contains 12 residues. CDR3 protein: CSVAGLEETQYF. The CDR3 bases are TGCAGCGTGGCAGGGCTGGAAGAGACCCAGTACTTC.

This chain links TRBV2 with TRBJ1-5; D not certain. Trimming stripped 7 bases from V and 8 bases from J, with 12 bases between. The CDR3 is 12 residues long. Per germline, CDR1 SNHLY and CDR2 FYNNEI. The CDR3 reads CASTAEKEPQHF. CDR3 nucleotides: TGTGCCAGCACTGCAGAAAAAGAGCCCCAGCATTTT.

The CDR3 reads CASSQDTTYEQYF. The CDR3 region has the DNA TGCGCCAGCAGCCAAGATACCACCTACGAGCAGTACTTC. V and J are TRBV4-1 and TRBJ2-7; unclear D gene. Germline values: CDR1 MGHRA, CDR2 YSYEKL. Deletions cut 0 bases from V and 2 bases from J, with 5 bases between. The CDR3 is 13 amino acids.

The chain is built from TRBV4-2 and TRBJ1-6; 9 bases are a match to TRBD1. Trimming cost V 1 base and J 10 bases; bases outside gene matches: 5. This CDR3 spans 15 amino acids. Germline values: CDR1 LGHNA, CDR2 YNFKEQ. This CDR3 is CASSQGTGVGSPLHF. CDR3 nucleotides: TGTGCCAGCAGCCAAGGGACAGGGGTGGGATCACCCCTCCACTTT.

In its sample, this clone was seen once. V and J are TRBV30 and TRBJ2-3, with 7 bases fitting TRBD2. J was trimmed by 1 base and V by 0 bases; bases with no gene match: 10. The CDR3 runs to 17 residues. Germline V gene sequence: CDR1 GTSNPN, CDR2 SVGIG (reference sequence). CDR3 DNA: TGTGCCTGGAGTGTGGGTCGGCTAGCGGATCGCACAGATACGCAGTATTTT. The encoded protein is CAWSVGRLADRTDTQYF. Full variable domain (missing parts from reference TRBV30 and TRBJ2-3): SQTIHQWPATLVQPVGSPLSLECTVEGTSNPNLYWYRQAAGRGLQLLFYSVGIGQISSEVPQNLSASRPQDRQFILSSKKLLLSDSGFYLCAWSVGRLADRTDTQYFGPGTRLTVL.

The sample holds one count of this clone. This chain uses TRBV2 with TRBJ2-1, with 9 bases that match TRBD2. V shed 6 bases, J shed 5 bases, and the junction held 8 bases outside the gene matches. The CDR3 loop spans 15 amino acids. Looked up from germline, CDR1 is SNHLY and CDR2 is FYNNEI. CDR3 in DNA: TGTGCCAGCAGGCGCTCTAGCGGGGCTAACAATGAGCAGTTCTTC. It specifies CASRRSSGANNEQFF.

The gene calls are TRBV9 and TRBJ1-2; 11 bases fit TRBD1. Germline CDR1 SGDLS, CDR2 YYNGEE. Trimming cost V 0 bases and J 4 bases; bases outside gene matches: 5. The CDR3 sequence is 16 residues long. CDR3 loop: CASSVDPGTGGYGYTF. The CDR3 DNA reads TGTGCCAGCAGCGTAGATCCCGGGACAGGGGGCTATGGCTACACCTTC.

The chain recombines TRBV9 with TRBJ2-3; D gene ambiguous. CDR1 and CDR2 from the germline V gene are SGDLS and YYNGEE. The CDR3 contains 14 residues. The V gene lost 5 bases and the J gene lost 1 base, with 11 bases spanning the gap. CDR3 in amino acids: CASRASDGTDTQYF. DNA of the CDR3: TGTGCCAGCAGAGCCAGCGATGGCACAGATACGCAGTATTTT.

V is TRBV18 and J is TRBJ2-3; D is possibly TRBD1 (6 bases). Germline CDR1 KGHSH, CDR2 LQKENI. There are 17 residues in the CDR3. The V and J ends lost 2 bases and 0 bases respectively, with 15 bases between them. Here the CDR3 DNA reads TGTGCCAGCTCACCAAGTAGGGACACCCTTAGCACAGATACGCAGTATTTT. Translating it yields CASSPSRDTLSTDTQYF.

The chain joins TRBV5-4 to TRBJ1-1, with 7 nucleotides matching TRBD1. The length of the CDR3 is 16 residues. Germline lookup yields CDR1 SGHNT and CDR2 YYREEE (reference sequence). The V gene end was trimmed by 0 bases and the J gene end by 5 bases; junction bases not matched to a gene: 10. The CDR3 DNA reads as TGTGCCAGCAGCTTGGGGTTATCGGGACAGAGGACTGAAGCTTTCTTT. This codes for CASSLGLSGQRTEAFF.

The chain carries TRBV5-1 and TRBJ1-2; 10 bases match TRBD1. Germline assignment: CDR1 SGHRS and CDR2 YFSETQ. The J segment lost 1 base and the V segment lost 4 bases, leaving 10 bases of the junction unmatched. CDR3 length: 17 amino acids. CDR3 in DNA: TGCGCCAGCAGCCCCCGGGACAGGGGAGGTGATAACTATGGCTACACCTTC. Translating gives CASSPRDRGGDNYGYTF.

V is TRBV6-5 and J is TRBJ1-1; possible D gene TRBD1, 6 bases. V shed 7 bases and J shed 3 bases, with 15 bases lying between them. CDR1 MNHEY and CDR2 SVGAGI come from the germline V gene. This CDR3 has 14 residues. Here the CDR3 reads CASKGTPLDTEAFF. CDR3 bases: TGTGCCAGCAAAGGGACACCACTTGACACTGAAGCTTTCTTT.

The chain carries TRBV30 and TRBJ1-1; 7 nucleotides agree with TRBD1. With V trimmed by 1 base and J by 3 bases, 14 bases remained unmatched. Germline V gene data show CDR1 as GTSNPN and CDR2 as SVGIG (reference sequence). CDR3 length: 17 residues. The CDR3 protein is CAWSGVRGRRTDTEAFF. CDR3 in DNA: TGTGCCTGGAGTGGGGTAAGGGGGCGAAGAACCGACACTGAAGCTTTCTTT. The full variable domain, with the rest looked up from reference TRBV30 and TRBJ1-1, is SQTIHQWPATLVQPVGSPLSLECTVEGTSNPNLYWYRQAAGRGLQLLFYSVGIGQISSEVPQNLSASRPQDRQFILSSKKLLLSDSGFYLCAWSGVRGRRTDTEAFFGQGTRLTVV.

The chain carries TRBV11-2 and TRBJ2-3; 13 bases fit TRBD2. Germline values: CDR1 SGHAT, CDR2 FQNNGV. The CDR3 has 17 amino acids. Losses at the gene ends were 5 bases for V and 3 bases for J; bases not matched to a gene: 8. For the CDR3, the DNA is TGTGCCAGCAGCGACCGGACTAGCGGGAGACTGACAGATACGCAGTATTTT. It yields the protein CASSDRTSGRLTDTQYF.